Shown below are 29 T cell receptor beta chains from a single sample sequenced in a study of blood T cell repertoires in COVID-19 (dated by TCRdb to the early 2020s). Libraries were prepared through the immunoSEQ multiplex PCR assay. The immuneACCESS repertoire file appears here via TCRdb, limited to in-frame rearrangements. These files lack a portion of the clones; in checked studies, under half of the deficit traces to unresolved V genes, and the cause of the others is not known. This sample lists about 150,000 clones; more than 80% were detected once. Jointly, the top ten make up roughly 15% of the sample. The specimen sequenced was peripheral blood. The receptor source for this set is a middle-aged woman with acute or convalescent COVID-19.

The V gene is TRBV4-2, the J gene TRBJ1-5, with a tentative D call TRBD1 (6 bases). V was trimmed by 1 base and J by 5 bases, leaving 9 bases between them. The germline CDR1 and CDR2 sequences are LGHNA and YNFKEQ. CDR3 length: 14 amino acids. CDR3 residues: CASSQGQGYQPQHF. Here the CDR3 DNA reads TGTGCCAGCAGCCAAGGGCAGGGGTATCAGCCCCAGCATTTT.

V usage is TRBV4-1 and J usage is TRBJ2-1; 10 positions agree with TRBD2. V lost 4 bases and J lost 8; bases outside the gene matches: 14. Germline-derived CDR1 and CDR2 are MGHRA and YSYEKL. This CDR3 is built from 17 residues. The CDR3, as DNA: TGCGCCAGCAGCCCACAAGCGGGAGGGACGTACTTCTATGAGCAGTTCTTC. This translates into CASSPQAGGTYFYEQFF.

This clone was seen once. J is TRBJ1-2 and V is TRBV12-5; no reliable D call. Trimming pared 5 bases from V and 8 bases from J, leaving 18 bases between. The CDR3 has 14 residues. Germline-derived CDR1 and CDR2 are LGHNT and FRNRAP. The DNA of the CDR3 is TGTGCTAGTGGTCCCACCGCGCGGTCGCCGGGCTACACCTTC. Translating it yields CASGPTARSPGYTF.

The DNA of the CDR3 is TGTGCCAGCAGTTACTCGGGCCCGCAAGAGACCCAGTACTTC. Its protein is CASSYSGPQETQYF. The chain carries TRBV6-5 and TRBJ2-5; D is unclear. Per germline, CDR1 MNHEY and CDR2 SVGAGI. V gave up 0 bases and J gave up 2 bases, with 7 bases separating them. The CDR3 is made up of 14 amino acids.

This chain links TRBV5-1 with TRBJ2-5, with D possibly being TRBD2 (5 bases). CDR3 length equals 17 residues. In germline, CDR1 is SGHRS, CDR2 YFSETQ. V lost 0 bases to trimming and J lost 5 bases, with 20 bases between them. As DNA, the CDR3 is TGCGCCAGCAGCTTGGTTACTTTCGTCGGGAAAGGCGAGACCCAGTACTTC. Its protein is CASSLVTFVGKGETQYF. Filled out from reference TRBV5-1 and TRBJ2-5, the complete variable domain reads KAGVTQTPRYLIKTRGQQVTLSCSPISGHRSVSWYQQTPGQGLQFLFEYFSETQRNKGNFPGRFSGRQFSNSRSEMNVSTLELGDSALYLCASSLVTFVGKGETQYFGPGTRLLVL.

The V call is TRBV28, the J call TRBJ1-5, with TRBD1 matching over 7 bases. The CDR3 length is 16 residues. J lost 4 bases, V lost 9 bases, and 15 bases had no gene match. Germline CDR1 and CDR2: MDHEN and SYDVKM. CDR3 protein: CARGTEGSRGNQPQHF. In DNA, the CDR3 is TGTGCCAGGGGGACAGAAGGGTCCCGAGGGAATCAGCCCCAGCATTTT.

The chain couples TRBV5-5 to TRBJ1-2; TRBD1 aligns across 9 bases. The CDR3 has 13 amino acids. Germline-derived CDR1 and CDR2 are SGHKS and YYEKEE (reference sequence). The ends lost 0 bases at V and 6 bases at J; junction bases unmatched: 0. CDR3 residues: CASSLGQGDGYTF. The CDR3 DNA reads as TGTGCCAGCAGCTTGGGACAGGGGGATGGCTACACCTTC. The full variable domain, completed using reference TRBV5-5 and TRBJ1-2, is DAGVTQSPTHLIKTRGQQVTLRCSPISGHKSVSWYQQVLGQGPQFIFQYYEKEERGRGNFPDRFSARQFPNYSSELNVNALLLGDSALYLCASSLGQGDGYTFGSGTRLTVV.

The chain recombines TRBV27 with TRBJ2-1, with TRBD1 matching over 7 bases. Per germline, CDR1 MNHEY and CDR2 SMNVEV (reference sequence). V trimming: 5 bases; J trimming: 9 bases; junction bases outside the gene matches: 10. The CDR3 runs 14 residues. The DNA of the CDR3 is TGTGCCAGCAGTAGGACAGGACCCCTCGGTGAGCAGTTCTTC. It specifies CASSRTGPLGEQFF.

The rearrangement links TRBV4-2 to TRBJ2-1, with TRBD2 identical over 12 bases. The junction had 3 bases not matched to a gene; V was cut back by 2 bases and J by 7 bases. The CDR3 is 15 residues long. Germline V gene data show CDR1 as LGHNA and CDR2 as YNFKEQ. CDR3: CASSQQTSGRNEQFF. In DNA form, the CDR3 reads TGTGCCAGCAGCCAACAGACTAGCGGGAGAAATGAGCAGTTCTTC.

The chain employs TRBV3-1 (or the pseudogene TRBV3-2) and TRBJ1-2; 9 positions agree with TRBD1. Trimming at V came to 3 bases and at J to 4 bases, leaving 9 bases not matched to a gene. Germline V gives CDR1 LGHDT, CDR2 YNNKEL (reference sequence). The CDR3 length is 16 residues. CDR3 nucleotide sequence: TGTGCCAGCAGCCATTATGGACAGGGGCTTTCCTATGGCTACACCTTC. It translates to CASSHYGQGLSYGYTF.

The J gene is TRBJ1-6, the V gene TRBV6-6; a weak D match, TRBD1 (5 bases). Between the trimmed V and J ends, which lost 5 bases and 7 bases, there was a span of 33 bases. Germline V gene data show CDR1 as MNHNY and CDR2 as SVGAGI (reference sequence). The CDR3 sequence is 21 residues long. The CDR3 coding sequence is TGTGCCAGCAGTCCCACCGGTTTTTCTAGGGGCCTCAAGGTGATAAATTCACCCCTCCACTTT. This translates into CASSPTGFSRGLKVINSPLHF.

The CDR3 is CASSWTSLNTGELFF. Written as DNA, the CDR3 is TGTGCCAGCAGTTGGACAAGCCTCAACACCGGGGAGCTGTTTTTT. The chain couples TRBV28 to TRBJ2-2; TRBD1 is a possible D gene (5 bases). The CDR3 is 15 amino acids. Germline V CDR1 and CDR2: MDHEN, SYDVKM. V dropped 4 bases and J dropped 2 bases, with 11 bases sitting between them.

This chain connects TRBV18 to TRBJ2-2, with 9 bases lining up with TRBD1. The CDR3 sequence is 16 residues long. V trimming: 3 bases; J trimming: 5 bases; junction bases outside the gene matches: 7. CDR1 is KGHSH and CDR2 is LQKENI in the germline V gene. The CDR3 loop is CASSPRDRAWTGELFF. CDR3 coding DNA: TGTGCCAGCTCACCTAGGGACAGGGCGTGGACCGGGGAGCTGTTTTTT.

DNA for the CDR3: TGTGCCAGCAGCTTGGCGACAGGGTTTGGTGCCGAGACCCAGTACTTC. Its protein is CASSLATGFGAETQYF. This sequence joins TRBV5-6 and TRBJ2-5, with TRBD1 identical over 7 bases. The V and J ends lost 0 bases and 5 bases, in that order; junction bases with no gene match: 10. The CDR3 has 16 amino acids. Germline V gene sequence: CDR1 SGHDT, CDR2 YYEEEE.

The chain combines TRBV24-1 with TRBJ2-5; 14 nucleotides match TRBD2. The CDR3 consists of 18 residues. The trim removed 3 bases at V and 5 bases at J, leaving 10 bases unmatched. CDR1 is KGHDR, CDR2 SFDVKD, per germline. The chain's CDR3 is CATSDTGLAGELSETQYF. The CDR3 DNA is TGTGCCACCAGTGATACGGGACTAGCGGGAGAGTTGTCGGAGACCCAGTACTTC.

J is TRBJ1-4 and V is TRBV19, with 9 bases aligning to TRBD1. The V gene's germline CDR1 is LNHDA and CDR2 SQIVND (reference sequence). J lost 5 bases, V lost 6 bases, and 4 bases had no gene match. The CDR3 loop spans 14 amino acids. The CDR3 DNA sequence: TGTGCCAGTAGACCCGGACAGGGGAATGAAAAACTGTTTTTT. Residues: CASRPGQGNEKLFF.

The V gene is TRBV7-2, the J gene TRBJ1-3; TRBD1 is a possible D gene (5 bases). CDR1 and CDR2 (germline): SGHTA, FQGNSA. The CDR3 contains 15 residues. Deletions cut 5 bases from V and 0 bases from J, with 11 bases between. In DNA form, the CDR3 reads TGTGCCAGCAGCCGCGACAGTTACTCTGGAAACACCATATATTTT. Translated: CASSRDSYSGNTIYF.

This clone was recorded only once. The chain carries TRBV29-1 and TRBJ1-2; D ambiguous. This CDR3 spans 12 amino acids. Per germline, CDR1 SQVTM and CDR2 ANQGSEA. V lost 5 bases and J 0 bases, leaving 7 bases between the germline ends. The CDR3 bases are TGCAGCGTTTCAGTCGCTAACTATGGCTACACCTTC. It translates to CSVSVANYGYTF.

This clone was recorded once. The CDR3 bases are TGTGCCAGCAGTTACTCATCGTACAGCTCTGGAAACACCATATATTTT. As protein: CASSYSSYSSGNTIYF. V usage is TRBV6-6 and J usage is TRBJ1-3; no firm D call. Germline V lookup: CDR1 MNHNY, CDR2 SVGAGI (reference sequence). Trimming took off 0 bases at V and 0 bases at J, with 9 bases between the two ends. This CDR3 has 16 amino acids.

The CDR3 bases are TGTGCCAGCAGTTTCCGACTAGCGGGAGTGGTCTACAATGAGCAGTTCTTC. This translates into CASSFRLAGVVYNEQFF. The gene calls are TRBV28 and TRBJ2-1; 12 bases align to TRBD2. Trimming removed 3 bases from V and 3 bases from J; junction bases left unmatched: 6. Germline V gives CDR1 MDHEN, CDR2 SYDVKM. The CDR3 contains 17 residues.

The CDR3 DNA reads as TGTGCCAGCAGTCCGGACAGGCCCAACTACGAGCAGTACTTC. It codes for CASSPDRPNYEQYF. The V call is TRBV7-8, the J call TRBJ2-7; 7 nucleotides match TRBD1. V lost 6 bases, J lost 3 bases, and 8 bases stayed unmatched. The germline V gene encodes CDR1 SGHVS and CDR2 FQNEAQ. This CDR3 is 14 amino acids long. The complete variable domain, with remaining parts taken from reference TRBV7-8 and TRBJ2-7, reads GAGVSQSPRYKVAKRGQDVALRCDPISGHVSLFWYQQALGQGPEFLTYFQNEAQLDKSGLPSDRFFAERPEGSVSTLKIQRTQQEDSAVYLCASSPDRPNYEQYFGPGTRLTVT.

The chain has TRBV18 and TRBJ2-5; D unresolved. The CDR3 is made up of 13 amino acids. The germline V and J ends were trimmed by 2 bases and 1 base, with 5 bases remaining between them. Germline V CDR1 and CDR2: KGHSH, LQKENI. Written as DNA, the CDR3 is TGTGCCAGCTCACCAGAGTTCCAAGAGACCCAGTACTTC. It codes for CASSPEFQETQYF. The full variable domain, in which reference TRBV18 and TRBJ2-5 provide the parts outside the CDR3, is NAGVMQNPRHLVRRRGQEARLRCSPMKGHSHVYWYRQLPEEGLKFMVYLQKENIIDESGMPKERFSAEFPKEGPSILRIQQVVRGDSAAYFCASSPEFQETQYFGPGTRLLVL.

V and J are TRBV3-1 (or the pseudogene TRBV3-2) and TRBJ2-1; 9 bases line up with TRBD2. In germline, CDR1 is LGHDT, CDR2 YNNKEL (reference sequence). After removal of 3 bases from V and 7 bases from J, the junction contained 7 bases not matched to a gene. The CDR3 length is 15 residues. The CDR3 coding sequence is TGTGCCAGCAGCCATTGGGGGCTAGCGGGGAATGAGCAGTTCTTC. As protein: CASSHWGLAGNEQFF.

This sequence joins TRBV11-3 and TRBJ2-1; 13 bases fit TRBD2. V was pared by 0 bases and J by 7 bases, with 6 bases of the junction left unmatched. The CDR3 length is 17 residues. CDR1 is SGHNT, CDR2 YENEEA, per germline. Here the CDR3 reads CASSLDEGLAGWNEQFF. As DNA, the CDR3 is TGTGCCAGCAGCTTAGATGAGGGACTAGCGGGGTGGAATGAGCAGTTCTTC.

This clone was picked up one time. V is TRBV28 and J is TRBJ2-2; D is possibly TRBD2 (5 bases). In germline, CDR1 is MDHEN, CDR2 SYDVKM. The CDR3 is 14 residues long. Trimming left V 4 bases short and J 0 bases short, with 6 bases between. The chain's CDR3 is CASSSGTNTGELFF. CDR3 coding DNA: TGTGCCAGCAGTTCCGGGACGAACACCGGGGAGCTGTTTTTT.

The gene calls are TRBV5-1 and TRBJ2-3, with a tentative D call TRBD2 (5 bases). Germline V gene data show CDR1 as SGHRS and CDR2 as YFSETQ. The V end was cut by 2 bases, the J end by 4 bases, with 14 bases between. This CDR3 is built from 15 residues. The DNA of the CDR3 is TGCGCCAGCAGCTTCCTTCCCGAGGAGGCAGATACGCAGTATTTT. Translated, it gives CASSFLPEEADTQYF. Full variable domain (remainder filled in from reference TRBV5-1 and TRBJ2-3): KAGVTQTPRYLIKTRGQQVTLSCSPISGHRSVSWYQQTPGQGLQFLFEYFSETQRNKGNFPGRFSGRQFSNSRSEMNVSTLELGDSALYLCASSFLPEEADTQYFGPGTRLTVL.

The V and J genes are TRBV7-9 and TRBJ1-5; 8 nucleotides line up with TRBD1. J was trimmed by 0 bases and V by 5 bases; bases with no gene match: 9. Germline CDR1 is SEHNR and CDR2 is FQNEAQ (reference sequence). This CDR3 is built from 17 residues. The CDR3 coding sequence is TGTGCCAGCAGCAATACAGGGGACAGGAGTAGCAATCAGCCCCAGCATTTT. Protein sequence: CASSNTGDRSSNQPQHF. Using reference TRBV7-9 and TRBJ1-5 for the parts outside the CDR3, the full variable domain is DTGVSQNPRHKITKRGQNVTFRCDPISEHNRLYWYRQTLGQGPEFLTYFQNEAQLEKSRLLSDRFSAERPKGSFSTLEIQRTEQGDSAMYLCASSNTGDRSSNQPQHFGDGTRLSIL.

J is TRBJ2-7 and V is TRBV3-1 (or the pseudogene TRBV3-2); a weak D match, TRBD1 (5 bases). V gave up 5 bases and J gave up 4 bases, with 12 bases separating them. From germline, CDR1 is LGHDT and CDR2 YNNKEL (reference sequence). This CDR3 is 13 amino acids long. The CDR3 bases are TGTGCCAGCAGCGTCCTAGGGGTATACGAGCAGTACTTC. This gives the protein CASSVLGVYEQYF.

This chain uses TRBV19 with TRBJ1-2; D remains unclear. This CDR3 is 15 amino acids long. V was shortened by 5 bases and J by 4 bases, with 17 bases between the two germline ends. Germline CDR1 reads LNHDA; CDR2 reads SQIVND (reference sequence). In DNA, the CDR3 is TGTGCCAGTAGTGCTCCCGGATCCGGGTCCTATGGCTACACCTTC. This translates into CASSAPGSGSYGYTF.